The 5 T cell receptor beta chains in this list originate from one sample, sequenced in a study of cytotoxic CD8 clonotypes in ibrutinib-treated CLL. Sequencing was performed with immunoSEQ multiplex PCR; in TCRdb, only in-frame clones are kept and a portion is missing. This table holds over 95,000 clones, 58% found once. The source was PBMCs, collected after 24 months of ibrutinib treatment. These receptors all come from a human donor with chronic lymphocytic leukemia.

The chain links TRBV6-1 to TRBJ2-5; D not resolved. The CDR3 is 13 amino acids. The germline CDR1 and CDR2 sequences are MNHNS and SASEGT. Deletions cut 4 bases from V and 6 bases from J, with 12 bases between. The chain's CDR3 is CASSAWAGQTQYF. CDR3 sequence (DNA): TGTGCCAGCAGTGCCTGGGCTGGTCAGACCCAGTACTTC.

The V gene is TRBV25-1, the J gene TRBJ2-3; D is perhaps TRBD1 (6 bases). The V end lost 4 bases, the J end lost 1 base, and 12 bases lay between the germline ends. The CDR3 covers 15 residues. The V gene's germline CDR1 is MGHDK and CDR2 SYGVNS. Here the CDR3 reads CASSGWAGGTDTQYF. The CDR3 region has the DNA TGTGCCAGCAGTGGGTGGGCAGGGGGCACAGATACGCAGTATTTT.

This sequence joins TRBV7-2 and TRBJ2-5, with D hard to call. CDR1 and CDR2 (germline): SGHTA, FQGNSA. The V end lost 4 bases, the J end lost 7 bases, and 10 bases lay between the germline ends. The CDR3 has 12 amino acids. The CDR3: CASSSTQRTQYF. As DNA, the CDR3 is TGTGCCAGCAGCTCCACGCAAAGGACCCAGTACTTC.

V gene TRBV2 combines with J gene TRBJ2-7; D not resolved. The V end lost 2 bases, the J end lost 3 bases, and 8 bases lay between the germline ends. Per the germline V gene, CDR1 is SNHLY and CDR2 is FYNNEI. This CDR3 contains 13 residues. CDR3 nucleotides: TGTGCCAGCAGTGAACGAGGCGACTACGAGCAGTACTTC. As protein: CASSERGDYEQYF.

The chain employs TRBV5-4 and TRBJ2-7; the match to TRBD1 covers 7 bases. The CDR3 extends over 15 amino acids. The germline V gene encodes CDR1 SGHNT and CDR2 YYREEE (reference sequence). The ends lost 0 bases at V and 1 base at J; junction bases unmatched: 4. The chain's CDR3 is CASSLGGQVSYEQYF. CDR3 in DNA: TGTGCCAGCAGCTTGGGAGGACAGGTTTCCTACGAGCAGTACTTC.